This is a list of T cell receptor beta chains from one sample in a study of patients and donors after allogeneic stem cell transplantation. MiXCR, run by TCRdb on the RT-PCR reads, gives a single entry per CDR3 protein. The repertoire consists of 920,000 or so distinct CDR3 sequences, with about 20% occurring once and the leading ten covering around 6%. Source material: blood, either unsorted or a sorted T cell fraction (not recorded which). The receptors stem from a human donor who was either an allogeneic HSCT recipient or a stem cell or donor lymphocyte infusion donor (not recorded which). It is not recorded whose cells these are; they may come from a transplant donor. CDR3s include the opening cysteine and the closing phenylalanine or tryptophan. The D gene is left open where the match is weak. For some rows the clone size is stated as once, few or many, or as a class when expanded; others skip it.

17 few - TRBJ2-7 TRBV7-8 TGTGCCAGCAGCTCAGCGGTTTTGTGGGGCTCCCCCTACGAGCAGTACTTC CASSSAVLWGSPYEQYF
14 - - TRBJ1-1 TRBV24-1 TGTGCCACCAGTGATTCACTAGAGAACACTGAAGCTTTCTTT CATSDSLENTEAFF
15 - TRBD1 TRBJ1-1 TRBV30 TGTGCCTGGAGTGTCAAACAGGGGACGGACACTGAAGCTTTCTTT CAWSVKQGTDTEAFF
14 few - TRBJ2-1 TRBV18 TGTGCCAGCTCACCACACAGCTCCTACAATGAGCAGTTCTTC CASSPHSSYNEQFF
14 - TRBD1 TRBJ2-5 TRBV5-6 TGTGCCAGCAGCTTTGGACAGGGTAGGATCACCCAGTACTTC CASSFGQGRITQYF
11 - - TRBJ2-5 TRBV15 TGTGCCACCAGCAGAGATGGGTCCCAGTACTTC CATSRDGSQYF
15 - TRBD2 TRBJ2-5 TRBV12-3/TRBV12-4 TGTGCCAGCAGAAGCCCGGGACTACCCCAAGAGACCCAGTACTTC CASRSPGLPQETQYF
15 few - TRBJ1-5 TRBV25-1 TGTGCCAGCAGGGGAGACCGGGGCCCTAATCAGCCCCAGCATTTT CASRGDRGPNQPQHF
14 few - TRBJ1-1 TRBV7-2 TGTGCCAGCAGCTTAACTCCGTTGTACACTGAAGCTTTCTTT CASSLTPLYTEAFF
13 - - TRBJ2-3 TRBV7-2 TGTGCCAGCAGCTCCCGGAAGGCAGATACGCAGTATTTT CASSSRKADTQYF
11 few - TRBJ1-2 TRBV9 TGTGCCAGCAGCAAGGGCCCGTATGTATTCTTC CASSKGPYVFF
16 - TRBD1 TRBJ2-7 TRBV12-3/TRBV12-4 TGTGCCAGCAGTTCCCGTGTTCAGGACAGGACTTGGGAGCAGTACTTC CASSSRVQDRTWEQYF
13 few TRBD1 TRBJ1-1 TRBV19 TGTGCCACCTCGGGACAGGCCGACACTGAAGCTTTCTTT CATSGQADTEAFF
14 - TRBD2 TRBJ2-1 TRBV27 TGTGCCAGCAGTTTTAGGCCGGGACTAGAGGAGCAGTTCTTC CASSFRPGLEEQFF
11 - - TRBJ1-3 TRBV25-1 TGTGCCAGCATGACAGGAAACACCATATATTTT CASMTGNTIYF
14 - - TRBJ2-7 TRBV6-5 TGTGCCAGCAGTTACTCGAAGACATCATACGAGCAGTACTTC CASSYSKTSYEQYF
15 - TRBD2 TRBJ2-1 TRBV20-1 TGCAGCGTCACCGTAGCGGGGGGTTCGTACAATGAGCAGTTCTTC CSVTVAGGSYNEQFF
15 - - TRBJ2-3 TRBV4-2 TGTGCCAGCAGCCCCGGGGACTTATCATCAGATACGCAGTATTTT CASSPGDLSSDTQYF
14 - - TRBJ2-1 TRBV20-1 TGCAGTGCTAGAGATTTGCGGAAGAGCGATGAGCAGTTCTTC CSARDLRKSDEQFF
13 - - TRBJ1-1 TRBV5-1 TGCGCCAGCAGCGCTGGGCGAGGGCCTGAAGCTTTCTTT CASSAGRGPEAFF
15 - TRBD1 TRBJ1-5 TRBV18 TGTGCCAGCTCCGAGAGGACAGGGGGCCATCAGCCCCAGCATTTT CASSERTGGHQPQHF
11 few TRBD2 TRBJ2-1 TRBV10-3 TGTGCCATCAGTGAGACTAGCGCTCAGTTCTTC CAISETSAQFF
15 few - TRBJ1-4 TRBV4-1 TGCGCCAGCAGCCAATTTTCCAGTCATCGGGAAAAACTGTTTTTT CASSQFSSHREKLFF
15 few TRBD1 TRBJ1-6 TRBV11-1 TGTGCCAGCAGCCGGGAAGGGGACAGAAATTCACCCCTCCACTTT CASSREGDRNSPLHF
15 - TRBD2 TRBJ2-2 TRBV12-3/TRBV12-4 TGTGCCAGCAGCTCTCGCGGGAGTAGGACCGGGGAGCTGTTTTTT CASSSRGSRTGELFF
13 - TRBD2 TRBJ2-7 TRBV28 TGTGCCAGCACTAGCGGGAGTACATACGAGCAGTACTTC CASTSGSTYEQYF
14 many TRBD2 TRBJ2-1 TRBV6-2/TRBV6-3 TGTGCCAGCAGTTACGGCGGACTAGCTCATGAGCAGTTCTTC CASSYGGLAHEQFF
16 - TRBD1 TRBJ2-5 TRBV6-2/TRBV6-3 TGTGCCAGCAGCAGAGGGACAGGGAAATTCCAAGAGACCCAGTACTTC CASSRGTGKFQETQYF
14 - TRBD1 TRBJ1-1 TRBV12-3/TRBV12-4 TGTGCCAGCAGTTGGGCTAGTAGGAGGGGGCAAGCTTTCTTT CASSWASRRGQAFF
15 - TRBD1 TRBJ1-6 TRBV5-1 TGCGCCAGCAGCTTGGGGACAGGGGGTAATTCACCCCTCCACTTT CASSLGTGGNSPLHF
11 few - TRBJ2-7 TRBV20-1 TGCAGTGCTAGGAGGACCTACGAGCAGTACTTC CSARRTYEQYF
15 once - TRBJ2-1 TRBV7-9 TGTGCCAGCAACGAAAGTTCTGGTCAGGGGAATGAGCAGTTCTTC CASNESSGQGNEQFF
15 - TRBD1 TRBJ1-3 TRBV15 TGTGCCACCAGCCTACAGGGGGCAGCTGGAAACACCATATATTTT CATSLQGAAGNTIYF
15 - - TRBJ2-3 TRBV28 TGTGCCAGCAGTCCGGGGGAAGCACGCGCAGATACGCAGTATTTT CASSPGEARADTQYF
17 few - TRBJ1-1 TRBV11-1 TGTGCCAGCACCGAAAGTCCCGGGTGGGTCCTGAACACTGAAGCTTTCTTT CASTESPGWVLNTEAFF
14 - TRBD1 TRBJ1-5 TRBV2 TGTGCCAGCAGTGACAGGGGGGTTTATCAGCCCCAGCATTTT CASSDRGVYQPQHF
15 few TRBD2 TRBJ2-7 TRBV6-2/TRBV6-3 TGTGCCAGCAGAGAAGTGGGACTAGCGGAGGGAGAGTCGAACTTC CASREVGLAEGESNF
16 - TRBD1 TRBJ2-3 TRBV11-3 TGTGCCAGCAGCTTAGGAACAGGGGATTACACAGATACGCAGTATTTT CASSLGTGDYTDTQYF
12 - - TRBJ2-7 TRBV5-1 TGCGCCAGCAGTTCGACCCTCCACGAGCAGTACTTC CASSSTLHEQYF
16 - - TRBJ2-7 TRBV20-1 TGCAGTGCTAGAGGCCTCCACAGCGGTCGGTCCTACGAGCAGTACTTC CSARGLHSGRSYEQYF
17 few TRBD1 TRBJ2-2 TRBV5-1 TGCGCCAGCAGCTTGGGGGCGATTATGACAGGGCGCGGGGAGCTGTTTTTT CASSLGAIMTGRGELFF
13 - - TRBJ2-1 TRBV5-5 TGTGCCAGCAGCCGGCCATTGCGGGATGAGCAGTTCTTC CASSRPLRDEQFF
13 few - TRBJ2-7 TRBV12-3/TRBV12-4 TGTGCCAGCAGACAAGGGACAAACTACGAGCAGTACTTC CASRQGTNYEQYF
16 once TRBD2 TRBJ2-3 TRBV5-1 TGCGCCAGCAGCTACCCTAGCGGGGGGGCTGGAGATACGCAGTATTTT CASSYPSGGAGDTQYF
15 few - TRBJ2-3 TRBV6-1 TGTGCCAGCACCACCCGAGGACAGAGCACAGATACGCAGTATTTT CASTTRGQSTDTQYF
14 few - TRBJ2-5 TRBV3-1 TGTGCCAGCAGCCAAGGTTCCACTCGGGAGACCCAGTACTTC CASSQGSTRETQYF
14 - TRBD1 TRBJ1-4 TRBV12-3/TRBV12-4 TGTGCCAGCAGTCAGGACAGGGGGTTTGAAAAACTGTTTTTT CASSQDRGFEKLFF
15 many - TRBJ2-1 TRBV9 TGTGCCAGCAGCGTCGGGGGACTCTCCTACAATGAGCAGTTCTTC CASSVGGLSYNEQFF
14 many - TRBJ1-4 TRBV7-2 TGTGCCAGCAGCTCGGGCCAGGGATACGAAAAACTGTTTTTT CASSSGQGYEKLFF
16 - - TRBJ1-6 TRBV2 TGTGCCAGCAGTGATAACGGGGCTGGTTATAATTCACCCCTCCACTTT CASSDNGAGYNSPLHF
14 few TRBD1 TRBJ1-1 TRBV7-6 TGTGCCAGCAGCAAAGGAACGGGACAGAGAGAAGCTTTCTTT CASSKGTGQREAFF
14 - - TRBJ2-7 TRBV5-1 TGCGCCAGCAGCTGGGGGGGCAGCACCTACGAGCAGTACTTC CASSWGGSTYEQYF
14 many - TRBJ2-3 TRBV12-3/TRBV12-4 TGTGCCAGCACCCAACCGGGACATGGAGATACGCAGTATTTT CASTQPGHGDTQYF